This TCR beta chain was found in a study of blood T cell repertoires in COVID-19. Whole-study context: The samples span acute and convalescent COVID-19 from the United States, Italy and Spain. PBMCs, B-cell-depleted T cells, or T cells provided the cDNA or gDNA that made up the material.

The CDR3 runs 14 residues. V lost 1 base and J 1 base, leaving 7 bases between the germline ends. The V gene's germline CDR1 is SGHTA and CDR2 FQGNSA. Original data processing: Scientists estimated how many nucleated cells there were by amplifying reference gene primers. The assay was immunoSEQ multiplex PCR, and TCRdb's table has in-frame clones only and misses some. V and J calls and clone size follow that table, whereas D and trimming were derived from the DNA. Found here are roughly 90,000 clones, around 85% of them singletons; the top ten hold roughly 3%. Sequencing was done on a sample of peripheral blood. The chain uses TRBV7-2 and TRBJ1-1; D not certain. The TCR comes from a woman older than 75 with COVID-19, enrolled during active disease. The CDR3 sequence is CASSLGRRNTEAFF. The DNA of the CDR3 is TGTGCCAGCAGCTTAGGCCGGAGGAACACTGAAGCTTTCTTT.